This T cell receptor beta chain was observed in a study of OX40 agonist ivuxolimab in advanced cancers. Findings and limits, study-wide: At doses 0.1 to 3.0 mg/kg, CD4+ and CD8+ clones expanded.

A note on this clone: Its antigen is unidentified.

The method was immunoSEQ multiplex PCR; TCRdb's version includes in-frame clones alone and lacks a portion of them. The table shows 75,000 to 95,000 clones, with less than 95% occurring only once. Autoimmune disease history or systemic immunosuppression led to patients being barred. Blood was sampled at baseline, cycle 4 day 1, and cycle 7 day 1. CDR1 and CDR2 from the germline V gene are SGHTS and YDEGEE. This CDR3 contains 13 residues. With 4 bases removed from V and 4 bases from J, the gap between germline ends came to 10 bases. The source was CD4+ or CD8+ T cells sorted from blood, collected in a trial of the OX40 agonist ivuxolimab. This sequence was found in an adult with an advanced solid tumor such as melanoma, head and neck, liver or kidney cancer. This chain connects TRBV5-8 to TRBJ2-3; D unclear. This CDR3 is CASSPGPPDTQYF. The CDR3, as DNA: TGTGCCAGCAGCCCCGGGCCGCCAGATACGCAGTATTTT.